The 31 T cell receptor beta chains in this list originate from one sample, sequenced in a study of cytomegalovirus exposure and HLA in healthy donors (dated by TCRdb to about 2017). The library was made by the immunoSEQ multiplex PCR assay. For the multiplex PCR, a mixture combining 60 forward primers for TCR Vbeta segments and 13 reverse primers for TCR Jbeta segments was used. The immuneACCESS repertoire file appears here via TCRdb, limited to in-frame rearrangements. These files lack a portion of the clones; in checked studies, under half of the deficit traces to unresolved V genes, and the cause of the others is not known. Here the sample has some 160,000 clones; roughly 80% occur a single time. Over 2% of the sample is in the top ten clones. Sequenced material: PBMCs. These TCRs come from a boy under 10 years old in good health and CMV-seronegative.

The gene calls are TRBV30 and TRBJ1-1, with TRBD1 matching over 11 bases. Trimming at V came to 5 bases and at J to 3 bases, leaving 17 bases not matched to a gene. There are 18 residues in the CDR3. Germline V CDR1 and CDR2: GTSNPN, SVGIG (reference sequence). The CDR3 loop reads CAWSGSLPPGQGDTEAFF. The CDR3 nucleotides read TGTGCCTGGTCCGGGTCTCTCCCCCCGGGACAGGGGGACACTGAAGCTTTCTTT.

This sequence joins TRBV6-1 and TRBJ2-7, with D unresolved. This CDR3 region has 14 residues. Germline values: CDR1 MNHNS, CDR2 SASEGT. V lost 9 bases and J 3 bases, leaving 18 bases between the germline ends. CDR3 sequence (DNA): TGTGCCAGTACAGACCCCGTGATGGGCTACGAGCAGTACTTC. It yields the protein CASTDPVMGYEQYF.

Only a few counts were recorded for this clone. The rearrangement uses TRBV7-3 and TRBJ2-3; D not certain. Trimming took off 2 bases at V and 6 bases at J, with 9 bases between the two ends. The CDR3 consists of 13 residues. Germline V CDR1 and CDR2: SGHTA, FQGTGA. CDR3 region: CASSLYQRDTQYF. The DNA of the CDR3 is TGTGCCAGCAGCTTATATCAGAGGGATACGCAGTATTTT.

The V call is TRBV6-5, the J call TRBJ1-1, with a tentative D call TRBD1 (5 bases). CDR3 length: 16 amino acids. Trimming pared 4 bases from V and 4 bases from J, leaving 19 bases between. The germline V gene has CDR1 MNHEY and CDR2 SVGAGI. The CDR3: CASSSFFVGGGTEAFF. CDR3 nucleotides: TGTGCCAGCAGTTCTTTTTTCGTTGGGGGAGGCACTGAAGCTTTCTTT.

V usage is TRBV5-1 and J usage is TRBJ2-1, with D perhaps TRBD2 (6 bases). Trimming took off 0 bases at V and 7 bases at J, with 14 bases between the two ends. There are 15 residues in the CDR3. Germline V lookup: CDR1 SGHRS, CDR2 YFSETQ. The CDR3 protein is CASSLDGREVNEQFF. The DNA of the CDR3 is TGCGCCAGCAGCTTGGATGGCAGGGAGGTGAATGAGCAGTTCTTC.

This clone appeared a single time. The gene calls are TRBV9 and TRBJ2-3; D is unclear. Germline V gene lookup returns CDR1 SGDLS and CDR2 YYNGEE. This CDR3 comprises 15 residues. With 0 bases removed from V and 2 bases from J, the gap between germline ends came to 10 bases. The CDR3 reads CASSVVGRHTDTQYF. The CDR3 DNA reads TGTGCCAGCAGCGTAGTCGGCAGGCACACAGATACGCAGTATTTT.

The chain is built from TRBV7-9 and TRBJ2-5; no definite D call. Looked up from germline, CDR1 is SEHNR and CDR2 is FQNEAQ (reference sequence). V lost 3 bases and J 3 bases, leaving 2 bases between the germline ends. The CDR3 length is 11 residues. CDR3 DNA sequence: TGTGCCAGCAGCTTTAAAGAGACCCAGTACTTC. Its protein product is CASSFKETQYF.

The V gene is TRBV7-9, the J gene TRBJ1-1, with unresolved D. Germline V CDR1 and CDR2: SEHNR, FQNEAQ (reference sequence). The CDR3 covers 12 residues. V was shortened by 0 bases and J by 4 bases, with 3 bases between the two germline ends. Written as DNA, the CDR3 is TGTGCCAGCAGCTTAGCCAGCACTGAAGCTTTCTTT. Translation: CASSLASTEAFF. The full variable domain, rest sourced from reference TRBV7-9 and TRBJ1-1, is DTGVSQNPRHKITKRGQNVTFRCDPISEHNRLYWYRQTLGQGPEFLTYFQNEAQLEKSRLLSDRFSAERPKGSFSTLEIQRTEQGDSAMYLCASSLASTEAFFGQGTRLTVV.

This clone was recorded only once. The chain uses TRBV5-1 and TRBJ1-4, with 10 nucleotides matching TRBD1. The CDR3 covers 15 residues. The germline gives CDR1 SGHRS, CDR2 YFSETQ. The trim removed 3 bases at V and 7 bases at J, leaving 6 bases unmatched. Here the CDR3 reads CASSSGQGGGEKLFF. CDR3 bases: TGCGCCAGCAGCTCTGGACAGGGGGGAGGTGAAAAACTGTTTTTT.

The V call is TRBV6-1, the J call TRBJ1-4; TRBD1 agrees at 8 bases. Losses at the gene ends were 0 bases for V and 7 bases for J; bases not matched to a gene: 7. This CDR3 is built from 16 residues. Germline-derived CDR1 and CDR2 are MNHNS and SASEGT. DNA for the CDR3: TGTGCCAGCAGTGAAGCCCCAGGGGGCAGGGGTGAAAAACTGTTTTTT. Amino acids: CASSEAPGGRGEKLFF.

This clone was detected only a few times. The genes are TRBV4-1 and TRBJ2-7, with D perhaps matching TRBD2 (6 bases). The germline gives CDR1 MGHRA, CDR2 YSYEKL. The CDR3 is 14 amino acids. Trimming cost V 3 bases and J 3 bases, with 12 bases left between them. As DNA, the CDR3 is TGCGCCAGCAGCCAGCGGAGGGGTGGCTACGAGCAGTACTTC. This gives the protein CASSQRRGGYEQYF.

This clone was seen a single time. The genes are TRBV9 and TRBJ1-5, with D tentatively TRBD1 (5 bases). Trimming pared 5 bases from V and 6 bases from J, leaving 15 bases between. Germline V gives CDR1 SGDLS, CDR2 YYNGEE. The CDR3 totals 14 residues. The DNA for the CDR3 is TGTGCCAGCAGTGGTTCCGATGGGGCTCAGCCCCAGCATTTT. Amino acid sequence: CASSGSDGAQPQHF.

Here the CDR3 reads CASRTKTGFGYEQYF. In nucleotides, the CDR3 is TGTGCCAGCAGAACAAAGACAGGGTTCGGCTACGAGCAGTACTTC. The chain links TRBV6-1 to TRBJ2-7; 7 nucleotides line up with TRBD1. The germline V gene has CDR1 MNHNS and CDR2 SASEGT. The junction had 11 bases not matched to a gene; V was cut back by 6 bases and J by 3 bases. This CDR3 has 15 amino acids.

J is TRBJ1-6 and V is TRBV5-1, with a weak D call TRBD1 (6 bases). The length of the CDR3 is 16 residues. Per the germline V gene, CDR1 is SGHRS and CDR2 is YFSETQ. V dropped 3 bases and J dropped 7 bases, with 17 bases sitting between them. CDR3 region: CASSWTASTQNSPLHF. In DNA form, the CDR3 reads TGCGCCAGCAGCTGGACAGCGAGCACGCAGAATTCACCCCTCCACTTT.

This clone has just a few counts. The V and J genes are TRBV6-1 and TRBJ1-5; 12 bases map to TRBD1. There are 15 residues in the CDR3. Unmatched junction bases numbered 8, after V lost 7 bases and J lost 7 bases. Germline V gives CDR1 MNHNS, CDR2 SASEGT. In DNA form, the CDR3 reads TGTGCCAGCAAGGTAGGGGACAGGGGGCTCCAGCCCCAGCATTTT. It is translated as CASKVGDRGLQPQHF.

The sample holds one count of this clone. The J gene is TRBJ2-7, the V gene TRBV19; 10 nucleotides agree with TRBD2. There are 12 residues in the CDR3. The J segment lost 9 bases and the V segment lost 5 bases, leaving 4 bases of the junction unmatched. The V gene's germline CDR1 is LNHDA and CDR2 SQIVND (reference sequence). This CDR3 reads CASSRTSGRQYF. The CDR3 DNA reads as TGTGCCAGTAGTCGGACTAGCGGAAGGCAGTACTTC.

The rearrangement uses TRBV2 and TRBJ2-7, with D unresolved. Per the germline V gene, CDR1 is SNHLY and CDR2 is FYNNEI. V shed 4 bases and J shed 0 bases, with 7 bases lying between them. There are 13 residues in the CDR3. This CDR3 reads CASSAVGSYEQYF. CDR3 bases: TGTGCCAGCAGTGCGGTTGGCTCCTACGAGCAGTACTTC.

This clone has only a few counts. CDR3 coding DNA: TGTGCCAGCAGCCCCCTCCTGGACAGTGAGCTGTTTTTT. This encodes CASSPLLDSELFF. The chain joins TRBV5-6 to TRBJ2-2; the D gene is possibly TRBD1 (6 bases). V lost 4 bases to trimming and J lost 11 bases, with 15 bases between them. The CDR3 extends over 13 amino acids. Germline V gene data show CDR1 as SGHDT and CDR2 as YYEEEE.

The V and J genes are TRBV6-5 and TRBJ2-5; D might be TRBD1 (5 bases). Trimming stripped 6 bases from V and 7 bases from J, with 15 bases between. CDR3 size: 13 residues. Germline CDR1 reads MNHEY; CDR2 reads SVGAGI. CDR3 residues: CASRQTDQGTQYF. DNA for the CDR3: TGTGCCAGCAGACAGACAGACCAGGGGACCCAGTACTTC.

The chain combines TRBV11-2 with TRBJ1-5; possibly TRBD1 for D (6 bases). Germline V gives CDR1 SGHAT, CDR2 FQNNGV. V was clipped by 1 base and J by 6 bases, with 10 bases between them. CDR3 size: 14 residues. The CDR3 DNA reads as TGTGCCAGCAGCTTAGTGGGGGGGCTTCAGCCCCAGCATTTT. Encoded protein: CASSLVGGLQPQHF.

In nucleotides, the CDR3 is TGTGCCAGCAGGTTAGGTCCCCTAGCGGTGGGTAATGAGCAGTTCTTC. This encodes CASRLGPLAVGNEQFF. The genes are TRBV7-3 and TRBJ2-1, with 7 positions matching TRBD2. V was pared by 6 bases and J by 7 bases, with 15 bases of the junction left unmatched. CDR1 and CDR2 (germline): SGHTA, FQGTGA. The CDR3 is 16 amino acids.

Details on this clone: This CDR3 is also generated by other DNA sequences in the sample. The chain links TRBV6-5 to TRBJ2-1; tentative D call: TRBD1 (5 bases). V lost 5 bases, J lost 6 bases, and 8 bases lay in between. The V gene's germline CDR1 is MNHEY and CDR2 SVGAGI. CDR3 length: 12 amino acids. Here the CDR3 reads CASSRTSNEQFF. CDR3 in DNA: TGTGCCAGCAGTCGGACAAGCAATGAGCAGTTCTTC.

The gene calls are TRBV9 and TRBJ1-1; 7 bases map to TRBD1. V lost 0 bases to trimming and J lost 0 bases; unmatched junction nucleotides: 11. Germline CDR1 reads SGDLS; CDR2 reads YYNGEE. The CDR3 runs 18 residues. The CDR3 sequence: CASSVVGTDFFMNTEAFF. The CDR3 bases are TGTGCCAGCAGCGTAGTCGGGACAGATTTTTTTATGAACACTGAAGCTTTCTTT.

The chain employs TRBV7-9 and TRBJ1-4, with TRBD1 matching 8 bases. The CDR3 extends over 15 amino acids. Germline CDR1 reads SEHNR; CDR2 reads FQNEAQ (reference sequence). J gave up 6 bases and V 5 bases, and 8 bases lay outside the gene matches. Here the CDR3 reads CASSNRQGLYEKLFF. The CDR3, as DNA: TGTGCCAGCAGCAACAGACAGGGGCTGTATGAAAAACTGTTTTTT.

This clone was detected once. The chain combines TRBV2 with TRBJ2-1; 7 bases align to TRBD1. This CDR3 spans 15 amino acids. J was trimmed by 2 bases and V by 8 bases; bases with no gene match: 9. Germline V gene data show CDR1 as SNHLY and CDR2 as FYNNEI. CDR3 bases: TGTGCCAGCTCGGTACCAGGGGGAGCCTACAATGAGCAGTTCTTC. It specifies CASSVPGGAYNEQFF.

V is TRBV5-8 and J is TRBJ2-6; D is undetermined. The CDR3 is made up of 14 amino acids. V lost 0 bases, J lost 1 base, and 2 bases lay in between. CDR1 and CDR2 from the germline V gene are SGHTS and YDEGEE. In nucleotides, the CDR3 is TGTGCCAGCAGCTTGGCGTCTGGGGCCAACGTCCTGACTTTC. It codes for CASSLASGANVLTF.

In DNA form, the CDR3 reads TGTGCCAGCAGCTTTGTCAGGGGTCAAGGAAACACCATATATTTT. Encoded protein: CASSFVRGQGNTIYF. The rearrangement joins TRBV11-2 to TRBJ1-3; the D gene is possibly TRBD1 (6 bases). The germline V gene encodes CDR1 SGHAT and CDR2 FQNNGV. The CDR3 length is 15 residues. Trimming cost V 3 bases and J 4 bases, with 13 bases left between them.

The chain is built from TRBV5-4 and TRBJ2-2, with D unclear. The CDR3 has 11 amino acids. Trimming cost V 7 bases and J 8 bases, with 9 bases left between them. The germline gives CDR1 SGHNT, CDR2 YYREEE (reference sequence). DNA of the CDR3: TGTGCCAGCGGCCTCGGGGGGGAGCTGTTTTTT. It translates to CASGLGGELFF.

The CDR3 region is CASSYPKGQGAITYGYTF. The CDR3 DNA is TGTGCCAGCAGTTATCCAAAAGGACAGGGGGCGATAACCTATGGCTACACCTTC. The chain links TRBV28 to TRBJ1-2, with 11 bases aligning to TRBD1. J gave up 4 bases and V 4 bases, and 14 bases lay outside the gene matches. The CDR3 totals 18 residues. CDR1 MDHEN and CDR2 SYDVKM come from the germline V gene.

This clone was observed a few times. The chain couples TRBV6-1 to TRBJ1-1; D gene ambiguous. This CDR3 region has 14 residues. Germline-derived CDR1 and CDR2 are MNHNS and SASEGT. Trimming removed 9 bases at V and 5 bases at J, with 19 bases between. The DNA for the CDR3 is TGTGCCAGTCCGGTGGGTGACTTAAGGACTGAAGCTTTCTTT. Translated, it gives CASPVGDLRTEAFF.

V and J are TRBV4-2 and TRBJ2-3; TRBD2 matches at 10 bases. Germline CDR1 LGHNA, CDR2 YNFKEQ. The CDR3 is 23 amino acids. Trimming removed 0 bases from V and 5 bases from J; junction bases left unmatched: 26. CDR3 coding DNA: TGTGCCAGCAGCCAAGACCGGGACGGTCAAGGGGCTAGCGGGAGCCGTCGGGGAGATACGCAGTATTTT. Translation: CASSQDRDGQGASGSRRGDTQYF.